The rows below give T cell receptor beta chains drawn from one sample of a study of T-cell reconstitution after alpha-beta-depleted transplantation in children. TCRdb independently ran MiXCR on the PCR reads; one entry per CDR3 protein. The table records approximately 520,000 distinct CDR3 sequences, about an eighth of them present only once. Sequenced here: PBMCs, mostly from graft donor cells, sampled 180 days after TCRalphabeta/CD19-depleted stem cell transplant. These TCRs come from a female patient between 2 and 15 years old who had a stem cell transplant for aplastic anemia, so the T cells may come from the graft donor. Each CDR3 is given with its conserved first and last residue. A D gene is named only where the DNA matches it firmly. Clone size, where shown, is once, few, many, or a class for clones that have expanded.

clone_size,v_call,d_call,j_call,cdr3_aa,cdr3_nt
few,TRBV29-1,TRBD1,TRBJ1-2,CSVETGKGYTF,TGCAGCGTTGAGACAGGGAAAGGCTACACCTTC
.,TRBV7-9,.,TRBJ2-1,CASSLIIGTPGDEQFF,TGTGCCAGCAGCTTAATCATCGGGACTCCGGGCGATGAGCAGTTCTTC
few,TRBV7-9,TRBD2,TRBJ2-7,CASSPRASGPYEQYF,TGTGCCAGCAGCCCCCGGGCTAGCGGCCCCTACGAGCAGTACTTC
.,TRBV12-3/TRBV12-4,TRBD1,TRBJ1-4,CASSPGQFNEKLFF,TGTGCCAGCAGTCCGGGACAGTTTAATGAAAAACTGTTTTTT
.,TRBV12-3/TRBV12-4,TRBD1,TRBJ1-5,CASRRTGVNQPQHF,TGTGCCAGCAGACGGACAGGGGTCAATCAGCCCCAGCATTTT
.,TRBV4-3,.,TRBJ2-1,CASSQDRQRRKDREQFF,TGCGCCAGCAGCCAAGATCGGCAGCGCCGCAAAGACAGGGAGCAGTTCTTC
many,TRBV28,.,TRBJ1-5,CASSLKKGHLRYNQPQHF,TGTGCCAGCAGTCTAAAGAAGGGACACTTACGATACAATCAGCCCCAGCATTTT
.,TRBV5-1,TRBD2,TRBJ2-1,CASSLEREEDNEQFF,TGCGCCAGCAGCTTGGAACGGGAGGAGGACAATGAGCAGTTCTTC
few,TRBV19,TRBD1,TRBJ1-2,CASVPGGFNYGYTF,TGTGCCAGCGTACCAGGGGGGTTTAACTATGGCTACACCTTC
.,TRBV6-1,.,TRBJ2-7,CASRKSGATYEQYF,TGTGCCAGCCGTAAATCAGGGGCCACCTACGAGCAGTACTTC
.,TRBV27,.,TRBJ2-7,CASSAGVSGPYEQYF,TGTGCCAGCAGCGCAGGGGTCTCAGGACCTTACGAGCAGTACTTC
.,TRBV27,TRBD1,TRBJ1-4,CASSSTNDRETNEKLFF,TGTGCCAGCAGTAGCACCAACGACAGGGAAACTAATGAAAAACTGTTTTTT
few,TRBV3-1,.,TRBJ1-3,CASSQSYAGNTIYF,TGTGCCAGCAGCCAGAGCTACGCCGGAAACACCATATATTTT
.,TRBV20-1,.,TRBJ1-5,CSARGDRHQPQHF,TGCAGTGCTAGAGGTGACAGGCATCAGCCCCAGCATTTT
many,TRBV12-3/TRBV12-4,TRBD1,TRBJ1-6,CASSLGQANSPLHF,TGTGCCAGCAGTTTGGGACAGGCCAATTCACCCCTCCACTTT
.,TRBV25-1,.,TRBJ1-3,CATVSSGNTIYF,TGTGCCACCGTAAGCTCTGGAAACACCATATATTTT